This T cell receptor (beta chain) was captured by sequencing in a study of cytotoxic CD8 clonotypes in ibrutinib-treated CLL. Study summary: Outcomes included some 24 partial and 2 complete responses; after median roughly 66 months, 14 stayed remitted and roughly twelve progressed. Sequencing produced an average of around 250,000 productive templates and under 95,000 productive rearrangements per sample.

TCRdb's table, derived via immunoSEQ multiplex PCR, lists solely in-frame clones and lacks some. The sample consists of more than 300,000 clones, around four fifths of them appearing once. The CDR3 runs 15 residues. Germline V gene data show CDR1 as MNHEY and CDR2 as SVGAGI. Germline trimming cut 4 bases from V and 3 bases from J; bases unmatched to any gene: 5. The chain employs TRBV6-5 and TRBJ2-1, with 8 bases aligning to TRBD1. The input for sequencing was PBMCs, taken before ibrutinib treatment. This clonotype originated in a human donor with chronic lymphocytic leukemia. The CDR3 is CASSWSGQDYNEQFF. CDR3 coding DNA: TGTGCCAGCAGTTGGTCGGGACAGGACTACAATGAGCAGTTCTTC.